This is a list of T cell receptor beta chains from one sample in a study of blood T cell repertoires in COVID-19. Here immunoSEQ multiplex PCR was the method, and the copy in TCRdb shows in-frame clones only, minus some. The table records about half a million clones, roughly 87% of them present only once. What was sequenced was peripheral blood. The receptors here all came from a man younger than 30 with COVID-19, enrolled during active disease. The CDR3 runs from the conserved cysteine through the conserved F or W. The D gene is left open where the match is weak. A row's size may be missing; if present it is once, few, many or a size class.

abundance	j_gene	v_gene	d_gene	CDR3nt	CDR3aa
once	TRBJ2-7	TRBV3-1/TRBV3-2	NA	TGTGCCAGCAGCCAAGATCTCGGGAGCTCCTACGAGCAGTACTTC	CASSQDLGSSYEQYF
NA	TRBJ2-2	TRBV6-5	NA	TGTGCCAGCACTACTGGACAGCCGAACACCGGGGAGCTGTTTTTT	CASTTGQPNTGELFF
NA	TRBJ1-1	TRBV5-1	NA	TGCGCCAGCAGCTTCTCGGGGAACACTGAAGCTTTCTTT	CASSFSGNTEAFF
NA	TRBJ2-5	TRBV12-3/TRBV12-4	NA	TGTGCCAGCAGGAGGACAGTAGAGACCCAGTACTTC	CASRRTVETQYF
once	TRBJ1-1	TRBV4-2	NA	TGTGCCAGCAGCCTGCAGGGGAGGAACACTGAAGCTTTCTTT	CASSLQGRNTEAFF
NA	TRBJ1-1	TRBV6-5	TRBD1	TGTGCCAGCAGTTATCAGGACAGGGAAGCTTTCTTT	CASSYQDREAFF
NA	TRBJ1-6	TRBV6-6	NA	TGTGCCAGCAGTTACCGGTCCGGGACAAGGAATTCACCCCTCCACTTT	CASSYRSGTRNSPLHF
NA	TRBJ1-3	TRBV7-9	NA	TGTGCCAGCAGCTTAGACAGGGCCTCTGGAAACACCATATATTTT	CASSLDRASGNTIYF
NA	TRBJ1-5	TRBV12-3/TRBV12-4	NA	TGTGCCAGCAGCCAGGGTTGGAATCAGCCCCAGCATTTT	CASSQGWNQPQHF
NA	TRBJ1-3	TRBV12-5	NA	TGTGCTAGTGCCTCGACAGGCACCTCTGGAAACACCATATATTTT	CASASTGTSGNTIYF
few	TRBJ1-6	TRBV10-1	TRBD1	TGCGCCAGCAGTGAGAACAGGGGTAATTCACCCCTCCACTTT	CASSENRGNSPLHF
NA	TRBJ2-7	TRBV5-1	NA	TGCGCCAGCAGCTTGGGTCTGGCAGGGGGGTTCTACGAGCAGTACTTC	CASSLGLAGGFYEQYF
NA	TRBJ2-1	TRBV19	NA	TGTGCCAGTAGTCCCCTCGGTGGGCGGGACTACAATGAGCAGTTCTTC	CASSPLGGRDYNEQFF
NA	TRBJ1-5	TRBV18	NA	TGTGCCAGCTCACCGGTATCCAACAGAAATCAGCCCCAGCATTTT	CASSPVSNRNQPQHF
NA	TRBJ1-4	TRBV3-1/TRBV3-2	NA	TGTGCCAGCAGCCATCGGCAGGGTGATGAAAAACTGTTTTTT	CASSHRQGDEKLFF
NA	TRBJ2-1	TRBV9	TRBD2	TGTGCCAGCAGCGGTTTGACTAGCGGGAGGGCCTATGAGCAGTTCTTC	CASSGLTSGRAYEQFF
NA	TRBJ2-5	TRBV19	NA	TGTGCCAGTAGGCGGATCGGGGGCCAAGAGACCCAGTACTTC	CASRRIGGQETQYF
NA	TRBJ2-3	TRBV5-1	NA	TGCGCCAGCAGCAGGGAGAGCACAGATACGCAGTATTTT	CASSRESTDTQYF
NA	TRBJ2-7	TRBV7-9	NA	TGTGCCAGCAGCTCCGTAGGGGCCCCCTCCGAGCAGTACTTC	CASSSVGAPSEQYF
few	TRBJ1-5	TRBV5-4	NA	TGTGCCAGCAGCTTGGGGGCGGGGCCCCAGCATTTT	CASSLGAGPQHF
NA	TRBJ1-6	TRBV6-5	NA	TGTGCCAGCAGACAGGGAGTTAATTCACCCCTCCACTTT	CASRQGVNSPLHF
NA	TRBJ2-1	TRBV7-2	TRBD2	TGTGCCAGCAGCTTAGCGCCCGGACTAGACTTGTTCTTC	CASSLAPGLDLFF
NA	TRBJ2-3	TRBV5-1	NA	TGCGCCAGCAATGGATTAGCGGGCACAGATACGCAGTATTTT	CASNGLAGTDTQYF
once	TRBJ1-6	TRBV30	TRBD1	TGTGCCTGGACCGGGACAGGGGTTTCACCCCTCCACTTT	CAWTGTGVSPLHF
NA	TRBJ2-7	TRBV11-2	NA	TGTGCCAGCAGCTTAGATACAGCGGGCATGTTCTACGAGCAGTACTTC	CASSLDTAGMFYEQYF
NA	TRBJ2-3	TRBV9	TRBD2	TGTGCCAGCACCCACCTCGCTAGCGGGAGGCCAGATACGCAGTATTTT	CASTHLASGRPDTQYF
NA	TRBJ2-2	TRBV7-8	NA	TGTGCCAGCAGCTCTTATAGCACAGGGTCCGACGGGGAGCTGTTTTTT	CASSSYSTGSDGELFF